This T cell receptor (beta chain) was retrieved from a study of CD4 T cells in relation to SARS-CoV-2 and coronaviruses. Points from the study as a whole: Roughly 65% of donors had memory CD4+ clonotypes crossrecognizing SARS-CoV-2 and common cold coronavirus spike. Monoreactive clones expanded significantly more to SARS-CoV-2 than crossreactive clones did. Memory recall responses, not primary responses primed in culture, are what the assay detects.

About this clone itself: Its antigen is currently unknown.

Trimming pared 5 bases from V and 0 bases from J, leaving 8 bases between. The CDR3 has 13 residues. CDR1 and CDR2 (germline): SEHNR, FQNEAQ (reference sequence). Deep TCR-beta sequencing used DNA from uncultured naive and memory CD4+ T cells. The table came from immunoSEQ multiplex PCR; TCRdb's copy has only in-frame clones and leaves some out. The sample yields 60,000 to 80,000 clones, over 80% seen once. CD4+ T cells from unexposed donors were obtained before the COVID-19 pandemic (2011-2018). Input material: memory CD4+ T cells from PBMCs. The source of this sequence is a human donor in good health. This chain uses TRBV7-9 with TRBJ2-7, with D hard to call. CDR3 bases: TGTGCCAGCAGCCCATTGAACTCCTACGAGCAGTACTTC. Encoded protein: CASSPLNSYEQYF.